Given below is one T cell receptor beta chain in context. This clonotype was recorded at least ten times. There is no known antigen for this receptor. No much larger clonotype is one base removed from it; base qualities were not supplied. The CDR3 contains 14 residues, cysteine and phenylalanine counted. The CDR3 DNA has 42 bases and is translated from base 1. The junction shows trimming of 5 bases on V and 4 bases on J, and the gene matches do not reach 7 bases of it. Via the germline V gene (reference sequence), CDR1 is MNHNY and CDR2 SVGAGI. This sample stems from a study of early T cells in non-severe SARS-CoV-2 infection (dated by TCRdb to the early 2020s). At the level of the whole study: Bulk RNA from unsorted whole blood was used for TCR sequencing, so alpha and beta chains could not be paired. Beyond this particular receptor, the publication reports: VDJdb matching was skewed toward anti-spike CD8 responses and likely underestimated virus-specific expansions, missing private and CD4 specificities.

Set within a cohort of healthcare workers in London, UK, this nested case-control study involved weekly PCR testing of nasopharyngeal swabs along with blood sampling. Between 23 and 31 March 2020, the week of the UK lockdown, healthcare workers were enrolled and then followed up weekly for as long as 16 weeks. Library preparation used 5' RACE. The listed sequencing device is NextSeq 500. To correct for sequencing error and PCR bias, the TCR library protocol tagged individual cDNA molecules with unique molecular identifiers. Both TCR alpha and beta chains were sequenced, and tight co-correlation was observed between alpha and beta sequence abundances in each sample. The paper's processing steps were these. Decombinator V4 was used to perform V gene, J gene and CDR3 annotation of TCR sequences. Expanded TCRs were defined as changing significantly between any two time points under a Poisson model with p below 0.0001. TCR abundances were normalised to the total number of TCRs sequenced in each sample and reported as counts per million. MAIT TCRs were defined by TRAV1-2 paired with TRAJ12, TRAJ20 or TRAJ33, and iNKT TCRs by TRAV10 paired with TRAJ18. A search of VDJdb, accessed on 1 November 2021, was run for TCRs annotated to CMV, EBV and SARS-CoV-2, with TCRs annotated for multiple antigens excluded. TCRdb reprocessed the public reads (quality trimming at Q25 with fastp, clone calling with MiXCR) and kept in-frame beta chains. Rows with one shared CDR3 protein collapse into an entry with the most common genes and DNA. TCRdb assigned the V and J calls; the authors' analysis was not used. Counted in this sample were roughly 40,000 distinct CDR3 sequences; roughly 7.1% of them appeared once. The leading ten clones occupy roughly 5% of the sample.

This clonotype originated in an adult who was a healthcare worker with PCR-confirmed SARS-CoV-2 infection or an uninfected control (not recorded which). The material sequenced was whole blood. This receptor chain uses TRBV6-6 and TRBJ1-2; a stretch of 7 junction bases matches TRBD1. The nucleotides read TGTGCCAGCAGTAAGGGACAGAACCTCTATGGCTACACCTTC. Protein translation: CASSKGQNLYGYTF.